The clone carrying this T cell receptor (beta chain) was observed a single time. Its antigen remains unknown. The sample belongs to a study of cytomegalovirus exposure and HLA in healthy donors. J lost 1 base, V lost 3 bases, and 6 bases had no gene match. This CDR3 is 16 amino acids long. The germline gives CDR1 SGDLS, CDR2 YYNGEE. Findings and limits, study-wide: TRBV6-2, TRBV6-3 and some other V segments were excluded as indistinguishable. At a 0.05 false discovery rate, a later analysis found about 17,000 TCR beta sequences to be associated with HLA alleles. Researchers reported in a later analysis that a missense DCLRE1C variant was tied to TCR beta V- and J-gene trimming.

PCR primers comprised 60 Vbeta and 13 Jbeta primers. TCRdb's copy holds only in-frame clones and misses some; the assay was immunoSEQ multiplex PCR. The sample records about 120,000 clones, roughly 80% being singletons. The sequenced material came from PBMCs. The sequence was collected from a man aged 25 to 40 in good health and CMV-seronegative. The chain links TRBV9 to TRBJ2-2, with 7 bases matching TRBD2. DNA of the CDR3: TGTGCCAGCAGCGGGGAGGGGATAGGGAACACCGGGGAGCTGTTTTTT. Translated: CASSGEGIGNTGELFF.